These 18 T cell receptor beta chains came from one sample sequenced in a study of Graves' ophthalmopathy and Graves' hyperthyroidism. The sequenced template was RNA, covering the TCR beta CDR3 region. HTBI-primed RT-PCR formed the first round, and a multiplex PCR formed the second. MiXCR, run by TCRdb on the multiplex PCR reads, gives a single entry per CDR3 protein. Seen here are 400,000 or so distinct CDR3 sequences, 15% to 20% observed once, and the top ten hold roughly 2.4%. Sequencing input: peripheral blood. These TCRs come from an adult woman with stable Graves' hyperthyroidism.

This clonotype was detected ten times or more. This rearrangement joins TRBV28 to TRBJ1-5, with a tentative D call TRBD1 (5 bases). The CDR3 consists of 17 residues. Trimming removed 1 base from V and 3 bases from J, with 16 bases in between. The germline CDR1 and CDR2 sequences are MDHEN and SYDVKM. The CDR3, as DNA: TGTGCCAGCAGTTTATTTTGGACACCGGGACTCAATCAGCCCCAGCATTTT. The encoded protein is CASSLFWTPGLNQPQHF.

This clonotype was seen many times. The chain joins TRBV12-5 to TRBJ2-7, with 9 nucleotides matching TRBD2. The CDR3 length is 18 residues. Per the germline V gene, CDR1 is LGHNT and CDR2 is FRNRAP. V shed 1 base, J shed 2 bases, and the junction held 12 bases outside the gene matches. In nucleotides, the CDR3 is TGTGCTAGTGGTTTGGAGGTTAGCGGGAGACTTGCGGCCTACGAGCAGTACTTC. It is translated as CASGLEVSGRLAAYEQYF.

This clonotype was recorded at least ten times. The J gene is TRBJ2-5, the V gene TRBV6-2 or TRBV6-3, with 9 positions matching TRBD2. CDR3 size: 20 residues. After removal of 2 bases from V and 1 base from J, the junction contained 17 bases not matched to a gene. The germline CDR1 and CDR2 sequences are MNHEY and SVGEGT. This chain's CDR3 is CASSYPPLISLSGGQETQYF. CDR3 sequence (DNA): TGTGCCAGCAGTTACCCACCTTTAATAAGCCTTAGCGGGGGCCAAGAGACCCAGTACTTC.

This clonotype was counted between two and nine times. Just one base apart from a much larger clone, this may be a read error. The J gene is TRBJ2-7, the V gene TRBV20-1, with 14 bases matching TRBD2. The CDR3 is 14 amino acids. Per the germline V gene, CDR1 is DFQATT and CDR2 is SNEGSKA (reference sequence). The CDR3 DNA reads as TGCAGTGCCCTACCGGGACTAGCGGGAGCGTTGCAGTGCTTC. Translation gives CSALPGLAGALQCF.

This clonotype has a count of ten or more. The V gene is TRBV25-1, the J gene TRBJ2-7, with 9 bases matching TRBD2. Trimming at V came to 3 bases and at J to 2 bases, leaving 17 bases not matched to a gene. Germline V lookup: CDR1 MGHDK, CDR2 SYGVNS. CDR3 length equals 19 residues. This chain's CDR3 is CASSDSGTVSGSITYEQYF. CDR3 bases: TGTGCCAGCAGTGATTCAGGAACGGTTAGCGGGAGTATTACCTACGAGCAGTACTTC.

Many counts were recorded for this clonotype. V and J are TRBV6-2 or TRBV6-3 and TRBJ1-6; 7 bases fit TRBD1. CDR1 MNHEY and CDR2 SVGEGT come from the germline V gene. This CDR3 has 13 amino acids. Trimming removed 9 bases from V and 14 bases from J; junction bases left unmatched: 13. DNA for the CDR3: TGTGCCAGTTTAAATAACAGGGGATCATCCCTCCACTTT. Its translation: CASLNNRGSSLHF.

This clonotype was seen at least ten times. CDR3 protein: CASSLSIVNTEAFF. CDR3 DNA: TGTGCCAGCAGTTTATCGATAGTCAACACTGAAGCTTTCTTT. This chain uses TRBV27 with TRBJ1-1; no clear D. CDR1 and CDR2 from the germline V gene are MNHEY and SMNVEV (reference sequence). V was clipped by 0 bases and J by 2 bases, with 7 bases between them. The CDR3 is 14 residues long.

The gene calls are TRBV19 and TRBJ2-6; D perhaps matches TRBD2 (5 bases). From germline, CDR1 is LNHDA and CDR2 SQIVND (reference sequence). Trimming took off 3 bases at V and 2 bases at J, with 5 bases between the two ends. This CDR3 has 14 amino acids. This chain's CDR3 is CASSIGAGANVLTF. The CDR3, as DNA: TGTGCCAGTAGTATCGGGGCTGGGGCCAACGTCCTGACTTTC.

The chain combines TRBV29-1 with TRBJ1-2; D is unresolved. CDR1 and CDR2 from the germline V gene are SQVTM and ANQGSEA. The CDR3 totals 10 residues. CDR3 in amino acids: CSVGSDGYTF. The CDR3 nucleotides are TGCTCAGTAGGAAGTGATGGCTACACCTTC.

This clonotype was found many times. The rearrangement links TRBV28 to TRBJ1-6; D is unresolved. The length of the CDR3 is 12 residues. Trimming removed 5 bases at V and 7 bases at J, with 6 bases between. Germline CDR1 MDHEN, CDR2 SYDVKM. Here the CDR3 DNA reads TGTGCCAGCAGTGTGCTAAATTCACCCCTCCACTTT. Its translation is CASSVLNSPLHF. Combining the CDR3 with reference TRBV28 and TRBJ1-6 gives the whole variable domain DVKVTQSSRYLVKRTGEKVFLECVQDMDHENMFWYRQDPGLGLRLIYFSYDVKMKEKGDIPEGYSVSREKKERFSLILESASTNQTSMYLCASSVLNSPLHFGNGTRLTVT.

This clonotype was counted ten times or more. The V call is TRBV7-3, the J call TRBJ1-1; D possibly corresponds to TRBD1 (6 bases). The V gene lost 0 bases and the J gene lost 5 bases, with 10 bases spanning the gap. The germline gives CDR1 SGHTA, CDR2 FQGTGA. The CDR3 runs to 14 residues. The CDR3 loop reads CASSLTGRGTEAFF. CDR3 sequence (DNA): TGTGCCAGCAGCTTAACGGGGAGGGGGACTGAAGCTTTCTTT.

V gene TRBV28 combines with J gene TRBJ2-7; 11 nucleotides line up with TRBD2. Trimming at V came to 8 bases and at J to 3 bases, leaving 9 bases not matched to a gene. Per the germline V gene, CDR1 is MDHEN and CDR2 is SYDVKM. There are 15 residues in the CDR3. CDR3 region: CASLGTSGTNYEQYF. The CDR3 DNA sequence: TGTGCCAGCTTGGGGACTAGCGGTACCAACTACGAGCAGTACTTC.

This clonotype was found many times. The V call is TRBV6-4, the J call TRBJ2-7; TRBD1 matches 8 bases. Unmatched junction bases numbered 18, after V lost 6 bases and J lost 5 bases. CDR1 MRHNA and CDR2 SNTAGT come from the germline V gene. The CDR3 is 17 residues long. The CDR3 is CASSPNPLRTGPHEQYF. The DNA of the CDR3 is TGTGCCAGCAGCCCAAACCCCCTTCGGACAGGGCCTCACGAGCAGTACTTC.

The J gene is TRBJ2-7, the V gene TRBV20-1, with D hard to call. This CDR3 region has 11 residues. In germline, CDR1 is DFQATT, CDR2 SNEGSKA (reference sequence). V shed 6 bases and J shed 2 bases, with 8 bases lying between them. CDR3 bases: TGCAGTGCCCTTGAGCCCTACGAGCAGTACTTC. This gives the protein CSALEPYEQYF.

This rearrangement joins TRBV30 to TRBJ2-1; a possible D gene is TRBD2 (5 bases). Germline CDR1 and CDR2: GTSNPN and SVGIG (reference sequence). V was pared by 4 bases and J by 1 base, with 17 bases between. The CDR3 has 16 amino acids. CDR3 DNA: TGTGCCTGGACCCGAAGAGGGAAAGGGTCCTACAATGAGCAGTTCTTC. As protein: CAWTRRGKGSYNEQFF. Complete variable domain (other parts from reference TRBV30 and TRBJ2-1): SQTIHQWPATLVQPVGSPLSLECTVEGTSNPNLYWYRQAAGRGLQLLFYSVGIGQISSEVPQNLSASRPQDRQFILSSKKLLLSDSGFYLCAWTRRGKGSYNEQFFGPGTRLTVL.

The V gene is TRBV15, the J gene TRBJ2-5; 13 bases align to TRBD2. CDR3 length equals 16 residues. The germline CDR1 and CDR2 sequences are LNHNV and YYDKDF (reference sequence). V was pared by 4 bases and J by 5 bases, with 7 bases of the junction left unmatched. In nucleotides, the CDR3 is TGTGCCACCAGCATACTAGCGGGAGGGACCCGGGAGACCCAGTACTTC. It translates to CATSILAGGTRETQYF.

This clonotype was counted between two and nine times. This chain connects TRBV6-1 to TRBJ2-5, with 13 bases matching TRBD2. The germline V gene has CDR1 MNHNS and CDR2 SASEGT. V lost 8 bases and J lost 1; bases outside the gene matches: 4. The CDR3 loop spans 15 amino acids. The CDR3 DNA sequence: TGTGCCAGCGGGACTAGCGGGGCTCTCCAAGAGACCCAGTACTTC. Translated, it gives CASGTSGALQETQYF.

In regard to this clonotype: Being one base from a much bigger clone, this may be a read error. This chain joins TRBV19 and TRBJ1-1, with D perhaps TRBD1 (6 bases). The V end lost 8 bases, the J end lost 6 bases, and 19 bases lay between the germline ends. The CDR3 covers 14 residues. Germline CDR1 and CDR2: LNHDA and SQIVND (reference sequence). CDR3 amino acids: CASSSWPRGAEAFF. The DNA for the CDR3 is TGTGCCAGTTCCTCTTGGCCCAGGGGTGCTGAAGCTTTCTTT. The entire variable domain, with the rest obtained from reference TRBV19 and TRBJ1-1, is as follows: DGGITQSPKYLFRKEGQNVTLSCEQNLNHDAMYWYRQDPGQGLRLIYYSQIVNDFQKGDIAEGYSVSREKKESFPLTVTSAQKNPTAFYLCASSSWPRGAEAFFGQGTRLTVV.